This T cell receptor beta chain was sequenced in a study of shared clonotypes between healthy human individuals. V dropped 3 bases and J dropped 6 bases, with 9 bases sitting between them. Germline V gene lookup returns CDR1 LNHDA and CDR2 SQIVND (reference sequence). The CDR3 contains 13 residues. Overall study findings and caveats: Naive subsets typically showed greater estimated richness than memory subsets.

On this clone itself: Its antigen remains unidentified.

There were only Caucasian adults among the donors, and all lived in Nashville, Tennessee. The deep-level immunoSEQ assay was used. TCRdb's copy holds only in-frame clones and misses some; the assay was immunoSEQ multiplex PCR. The repertoire holds around 2.3 million clones, with 95% as singletons. Material: naive CD4+ T cells sorted from blood. Documented subset: CD45RA+ positively selected. This TCR was sampled from a man between 18 and 35 years old in good health. The V gene is TRBV19, the J gene TRBJ2-4; D call uncertain. The CDR3: CASSINPGNIQYF. The CDR3 nucleotides are TGTGCCAGTAGTATTAACCCTGGAAACATTCAGTACTTC.